What follows are 2 T cell receptor beta chains derived from one specimen sequenced in a study of blood T cell repertoires in COVID-19. Produced via immunoSEQ multiplex PCR; TCRdb's table is partial and in-frame only. The table records tens of thousands of clones, over 75% of them present only once. Sequencing input: peripheral blood. These receptors were taken from a man between 65 and 79 years old with active or convalescent COVID-19.

This chain uses TRBV10-3 with TRBJ1-1; no definite D call. This CDR3 has 16 residues. V was clipped by 3 bases and J by 1 base, with 15 bases between them. The germline V gene encodes CDR1 ENHRY and CDR2 SYGVKD. In DNA, the CDR3 is TGTGCCATCAGTGATCTTCAGAAACACAGGAACACTGAAGCTTTCTTT. Amino acid sequence: CAISDLQKHRNTEAFF.

CDR3 sequence: CASSWDKLTGSSYEQYF. The DNA for the CDR3 is TGTGCCAGCAGTTGGGACAAGTTGACAGGGAGCTCCTACGAGCAGTACTTC. V and J are TRBV6-2 or TRBV6-3 and TRBJ2-7; TRBD1 matches at 7 bases. Trimming at V came to 4 bases and at J to 0 bases, leaving 12 bases not matched to a gene. CDR1 and CDR2 (germline): MNHEY, SVGEGT. This CDR3 has 17 residues.